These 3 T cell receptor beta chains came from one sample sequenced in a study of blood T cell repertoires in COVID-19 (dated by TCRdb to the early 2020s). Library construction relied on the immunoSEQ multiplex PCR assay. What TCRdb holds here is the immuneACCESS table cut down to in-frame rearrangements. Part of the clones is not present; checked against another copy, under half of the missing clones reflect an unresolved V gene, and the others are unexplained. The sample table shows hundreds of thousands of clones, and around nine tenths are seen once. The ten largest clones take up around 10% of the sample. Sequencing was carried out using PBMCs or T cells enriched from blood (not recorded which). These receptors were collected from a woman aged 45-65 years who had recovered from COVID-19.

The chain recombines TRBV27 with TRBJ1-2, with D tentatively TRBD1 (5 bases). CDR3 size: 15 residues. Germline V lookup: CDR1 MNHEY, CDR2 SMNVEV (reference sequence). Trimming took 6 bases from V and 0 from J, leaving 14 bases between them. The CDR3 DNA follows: TGTGCCAGCAGATTTTATGGGACTTCTAACTATGGCTACACCTTC. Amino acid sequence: CASRFYGTSNYGYTF.

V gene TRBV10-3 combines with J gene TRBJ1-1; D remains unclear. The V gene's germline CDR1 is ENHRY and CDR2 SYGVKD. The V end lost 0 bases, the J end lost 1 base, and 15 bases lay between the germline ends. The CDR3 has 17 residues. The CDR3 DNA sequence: TGTGCCATCAGTGAGTCGACGGGGAGGGAAGAGAACACTGAAGCTTTCTTT. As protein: CAISESTGREENTEAFF.

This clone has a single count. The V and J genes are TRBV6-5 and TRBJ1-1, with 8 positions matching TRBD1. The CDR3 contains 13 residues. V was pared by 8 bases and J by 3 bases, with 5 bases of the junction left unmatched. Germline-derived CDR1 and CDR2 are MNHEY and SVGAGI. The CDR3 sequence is CASGQGLDTEAFF. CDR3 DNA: TGTGCCAGCGGACAGGGATTGGACACTGAAGCTTTCTTT.